The entry that follows covers one TCR beta chain sequence. The antigen is unknown. TCRdb keeps only in-frame clones here, not all; method: immunoSEQ multiplex PCR. The sample carries around 100,000 clones, about 90% recorded once. The source of the sample is a study of siplizumab effects on memory and regulatory T cells. Whole-study results and caveats: Reactions containing siplizumab showed mappable alloreactive CD4+ clones averaging 68.8% Treg-derived, versus 25% to 30% in controls. About 75-95% of proliferating CD4+ or CD8+ clones had no assignable naive or memory phenotype.

CDR3 size: 13 residues. In germline, CDR1 is SGHAT, CDR2 FQNNGV. Trimming stripped 3 bases from V and 4 bases from J, with 9 bases between. Sequencing was done on a sample of CD4+ T cells sorted from blood. The chain uses TRBV11-2 and TRBJ1-1; D unresolved. The sequence came from a human donor in good health. CDR3 bases: TGTGCCAGCAGCTTTTCAGAGAGCACTGAAGCTTTCTTT. Protein product: CASSFSESTEAFF.